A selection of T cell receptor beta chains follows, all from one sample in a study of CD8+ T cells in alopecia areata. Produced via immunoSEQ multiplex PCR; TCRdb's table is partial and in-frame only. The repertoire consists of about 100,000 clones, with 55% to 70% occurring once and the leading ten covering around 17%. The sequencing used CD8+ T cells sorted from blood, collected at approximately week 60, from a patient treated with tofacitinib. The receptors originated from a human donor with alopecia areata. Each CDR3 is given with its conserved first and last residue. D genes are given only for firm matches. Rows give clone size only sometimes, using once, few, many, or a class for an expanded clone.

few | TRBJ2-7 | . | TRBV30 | TGTGCCTGGAGTGTGGGTTGGGGGAGCAACGAGCAGTACTTC | CAWSVGWGSNEQYF
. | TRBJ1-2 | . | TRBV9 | TGTGCCACCTCGGAACGGTCCTATGGCTACACCTTC | CATSERSYGYTF
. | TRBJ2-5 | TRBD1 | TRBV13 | TGTGCCAGCAGCCTCGGGACAGTCAAGGAGACCCAGTACTTC | CASSLGTVKETQYF
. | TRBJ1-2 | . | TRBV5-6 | TGTGCCACAGGACCAGGCGACTATGGCTACACCTTC | CATGPGDYGYTF
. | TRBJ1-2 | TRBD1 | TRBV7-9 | TGTGCCAGCAGCTTAGGACAGGGTGGAAATGGCTACACCTTC | CASSLGQGGNGYTF
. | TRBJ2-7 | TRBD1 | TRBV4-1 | TGCGCCAGCAGCCAAGAGCGTCAAGGGACAGGGGGCTACGAGCAGTACTTC | CASSQERQGTGGYEQYF
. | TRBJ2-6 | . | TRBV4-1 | TGCGCCAGCAGCCAAGATCAGTCTGGGGCCAACGTCCTGACTTTC | CASSQDQSGANVLTF
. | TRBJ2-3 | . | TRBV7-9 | TGTGCCAGCAGCTCCGGGCATACGCAGTATTTT | CASSSGHTQYF
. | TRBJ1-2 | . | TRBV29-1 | TGCAGCGTTGGTGGGGATGGCTACACCTTC | CSVGGDGYTF
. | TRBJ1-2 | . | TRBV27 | TGTGCCAGCGGACAGAACTATGGCTACACCTTC | CASGQNYGYTF
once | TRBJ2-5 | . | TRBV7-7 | TGTGCTAGCAGCGTTGGGGTCCAAGAGACCCAGTACTTC | CASSVGVQETQYF
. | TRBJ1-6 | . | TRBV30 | TGTGCCTGGAGTGTACGAGTTGCGCGGACCCTCCACTTT | CAWSVRVARTLHF
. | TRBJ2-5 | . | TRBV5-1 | TGCGCCAGCAAAGGGGAGACCCAGTACTTC | CASKGETQYF
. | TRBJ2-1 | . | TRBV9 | TGTGCCAGCAGCGCGAAAGTGGCGGAGCAGTTCTTC | CASSAKVAEQFF
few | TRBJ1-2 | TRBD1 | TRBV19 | TGTGCCAGTAGTATAGCGGGGTCGGGACAGCTTTATGGCTACACCTTC | CASSIAGSGQLYGYTF
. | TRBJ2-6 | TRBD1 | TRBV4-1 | TGCGCCAGCAGCCAATATGTCCGGGGACAGGGGGCCGCTGGGGCCAACGTCCTGACTTTC | CASSQYVRGQGAAGANVLTF
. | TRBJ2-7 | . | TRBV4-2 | TGTGCCAGCAGCCAAGCCGGAGGCCTTCTAGACTTC | CASSQAGGLLDF
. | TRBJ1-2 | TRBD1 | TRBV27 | TGTGCCAGCAGTCCAGGACAGGGACGGAGGGGCTACACCTTC | CASSPGQGRRGYTF
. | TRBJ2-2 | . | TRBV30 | TGTGCGGAGGAGGGGGACACCGGGGAGCTGTTTTTT | CAEEGDTGELFF
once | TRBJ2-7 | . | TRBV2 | TGTGCCAGCAGTGTAGGGTCGGAGGGGCAGTACTTC | CASSVGSEGQYF
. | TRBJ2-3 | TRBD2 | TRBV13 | TGTGCCAGCAGCCCCGCCGGGACTAGCCTCGCAGATACGCAGTATTTT | CASSPAGTSLADTQYF
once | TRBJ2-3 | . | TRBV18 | TGTGCCAGCTCACCACCGCACGATAGGAATACGCAGTATTTT | CASSPPHDRNTQYF
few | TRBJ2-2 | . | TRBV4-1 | TGCGCCAGCAGCCAAGAAATGGCGGGGGCAAACACCGGGGAGCTGTTTTTT | CASSQEMAGANTGELFF
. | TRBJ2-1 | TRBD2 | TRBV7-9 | TGTGCCAGCAGCTCCTGGACTAGCGGGAACAATGAGCAGTTCTTC | CASSSWTSGNNEQFF
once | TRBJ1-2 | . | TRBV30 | TGTGCCTGGAGCGCAGGGTTGGGCTACACCTTC | CAWSAGLGYTF
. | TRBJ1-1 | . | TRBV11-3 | TGTGCCAGCAGCTTACCACACGAGGGAGTGAACACTGAAGCTTTCTTT | CASSLPHEGVNTEAFF
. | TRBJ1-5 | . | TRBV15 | TGTGCCACCAGCAGAATTCGACGGACACCCTCGGCTATGGGTCAGCCCCAGCATTTT | CATSRIRRTPSAMGQPQHF
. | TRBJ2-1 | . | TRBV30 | TGTGCCTGGAGAGTAGGTAATGAGCAGTTCTTC | CAWRVGNEQFF
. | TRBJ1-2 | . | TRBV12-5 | TGTGCTAGTGGTTTGGGAGTTTCGGCATCCACAGACTATGGCTACACCTTC | CASGLGVSASTDYGYTF
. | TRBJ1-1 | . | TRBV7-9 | TGTGCCAGCAGCCCAGGGCGGGGCACTGAAGCTTTCTTT | CASSPGRGTEAFF
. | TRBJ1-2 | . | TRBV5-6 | TGTGCCAGCAGCCCCCTGGGGGAATATGGCTACACCTTC | CASSPLGEYGYTF
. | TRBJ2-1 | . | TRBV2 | TGTGCCAGCTGGGGCAATGAGCAGTTCTTC | CASWGNEQFF
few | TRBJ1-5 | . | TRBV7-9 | TGTGCCAGCAGCGATAGAGAGGGCCAGCCCCAGCATTTT | CASSDREGQPQHF
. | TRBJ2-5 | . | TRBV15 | TGTGCCACCAGCCCCTATACAGGGCAAGAGACCCAGTACTTC | CATSPYTGQETQYF
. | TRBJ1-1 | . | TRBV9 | TGTGCCAGCAGCGTGCGGACGGTGAACACTGAAGCTTTCTTT | CASSVRTVNTEAFF
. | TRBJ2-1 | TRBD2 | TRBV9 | TGTGCCAGCAGCGTAGATAGCGGGGGGGCTTACAATGAGCAGTTCTTC | CASSVDSGGAYNEQFF
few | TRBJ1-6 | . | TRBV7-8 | TGTGCCAGCAGCACACAGGGAATAATAGATAATTCACCCCTCCACTTT | CASSTQGIIDNSPLHF
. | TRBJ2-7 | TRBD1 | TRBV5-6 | TGTGCCAGCAGTTCAGGGACAGGGGCCGAGCAGTACTTC | CASSSGTGAEQYF
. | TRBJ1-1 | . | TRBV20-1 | TGCAGTGCCCCAATCAACACTGAAGCTTTCTTT | CSAPINTEAFF
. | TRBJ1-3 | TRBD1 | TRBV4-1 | TGCGCCAGCAGCCACGACAGGGGCGCTGGAAACACCATATATTTT | CASSHDRGAGNTIYF
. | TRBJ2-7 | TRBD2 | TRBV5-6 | TGTGCCAGCAGCTTCTCTTCCACGCTAGCGGGGGTGAACGAGCAGTACTTC | CASSFSSTLAGVNEQYF
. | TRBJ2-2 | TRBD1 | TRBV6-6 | TGTGCCAGCAGCAGGACAGGCTTCGACACCGGGGAGCTGTTTTTT | CASSRTGFDTGELFF